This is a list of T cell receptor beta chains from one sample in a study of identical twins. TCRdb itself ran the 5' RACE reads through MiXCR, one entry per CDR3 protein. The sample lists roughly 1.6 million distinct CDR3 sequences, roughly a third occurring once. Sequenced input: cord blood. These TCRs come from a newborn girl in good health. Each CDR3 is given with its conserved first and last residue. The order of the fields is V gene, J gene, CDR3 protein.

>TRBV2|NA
CASSERGLAGGIHEQYF
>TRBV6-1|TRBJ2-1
CASRAPQENEQFF
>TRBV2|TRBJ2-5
CASSEAGGETQYF
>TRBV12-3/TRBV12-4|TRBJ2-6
CASRSNREARANVLTF
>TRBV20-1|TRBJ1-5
CSALRQGAKGNQPQHF
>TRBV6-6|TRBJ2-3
CASSYLQRGTDTQYF
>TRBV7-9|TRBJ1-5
CASSEGTGHNQPQHF
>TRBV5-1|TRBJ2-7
CASSLARVEPFPSSYEQYF
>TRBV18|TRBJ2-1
CASKSRWTGGYNEQFF
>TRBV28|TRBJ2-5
CASSLSAGLAEQYF
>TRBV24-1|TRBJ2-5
CATRKAGGPGETQYF
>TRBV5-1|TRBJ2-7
CASSLSLNTGTGQVYEQYF
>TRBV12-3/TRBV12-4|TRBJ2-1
CASRTLGALGSDNEQFF
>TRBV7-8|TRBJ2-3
CASSPLGGTTGADTQYF
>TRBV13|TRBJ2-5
CASSHTGVEETQYF
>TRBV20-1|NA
CSAPGQPSYNEQYF
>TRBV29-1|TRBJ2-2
CSTTGTGNTGELFF
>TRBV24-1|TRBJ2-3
CATSDPKPIRDTQYF
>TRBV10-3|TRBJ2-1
CAIIPDRANYNEQFF
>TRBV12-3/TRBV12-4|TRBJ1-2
CASSSGVTFNYGYTF
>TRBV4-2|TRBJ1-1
CASSQDPRENTEAFF
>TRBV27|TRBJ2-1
CATGTSAPNEQFF
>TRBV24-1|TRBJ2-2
CATSAKNTGELFF